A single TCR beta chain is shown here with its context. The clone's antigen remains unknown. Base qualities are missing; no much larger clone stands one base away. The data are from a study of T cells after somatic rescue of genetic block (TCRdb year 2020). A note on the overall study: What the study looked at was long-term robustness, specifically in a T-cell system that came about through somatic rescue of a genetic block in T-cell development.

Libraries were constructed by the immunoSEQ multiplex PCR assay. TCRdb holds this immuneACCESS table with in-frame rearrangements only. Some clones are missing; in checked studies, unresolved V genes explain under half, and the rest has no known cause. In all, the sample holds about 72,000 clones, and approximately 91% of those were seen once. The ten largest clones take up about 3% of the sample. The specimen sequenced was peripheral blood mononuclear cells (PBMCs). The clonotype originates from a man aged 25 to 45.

The CDR3 protein sequence reads: CASTRTQKFYGYTF. At the DNA level, the sequence is TGTGCCAGCACGCGGACACAGAAGTTCTATGGCTACACCTTC. The sequence links TRBV18 to TRBJ1-2; a weak D assignment points to TRBD1 (5 bases agree). As encoded in the germline V gene, CDR1 is KGHSH while CDR2 is LQKENI. V is shortened by 8 bases, J by 4 bases, and the region joining them spans 17 bases. The CDR3 sequence holds 14 residues, the cysteine and phenylalanine included. Just CDR3 DNA is preserved here, 42 bases in frame from base 1.